This T cell receptor (beta chain) was captured in a study of OX40 agonist ivuxolimab in advanced cancers. Study-wide background: Ivuxolimab is a fully human IgG2 antibody that activates OX40 (CD134). Notes on the study in general: Among T cells, CD8+ cells averaged more expanded clones than CD4+ cells. Compared with others, partial responders at 0.1-3.0 mg/kg displayed clonal expansion among the lowest.

Autoimmune disease history or systemic immunosuppression led to patients being barred. Of note for this clone: Its antigen is not known.

The assay was immunoSEQ multiplex PCR, and TCRdb's table has in-frame clones only and misses some. The sample comprises roughly 86,000 clones, 65% to 90% of which are singletons, and over 1.5% rests with the top ten. This CDR3 has 15 amino acids. CDR1 MNHNS and CDR2 SASEGT come from the germline V gene. Trimming stripped 4 bases from V and 7 bases from J, with 16 bases between. This receptor was obtained from an adult with an advanced solid tumor such as melanoma, head and neck, liver or kidney cancer. The sample was CD4+ or CD8+ T cells sorted from blood, taken in a trial of the OX40 agonist ivuxolimab. This chain connects TRBV6-1 to TRBJ1-4; no definite D call. CDR3 sequence reads: CASSASGGVGEKLFF. The CDR3 DNA reads as TGTGCCAGCAGTGCCTCTGGTGGCGTAGGTGAAAAACTGTTTTTT.